This T cell receptor (beta chain) was sequenced during a study of T cells after somatic rescue of genetic block. V was shortened by 4 bases and J by 1 base, with 12 bases between the two germline ends. The CDR3 is 15 amino acids. In germline, CDR1 is LNHDA, CDR2 SQIVND (reference sequence). Measured with immunoSEQ multiplex PCR; TCRdb has only the in-frame clones, and not every one. The data contain 67,000 or so clones, approximately 91% of them singletons. This TCR derives from a young man. What was sequenced was peripheral blood mononuclear cells (PBMCs). The chain joins TRBV19 to TRBJ2-3, with no clear D. In DNA, the CDR3 is TGTGCCAGTAGTACCGGACCTAGGGGCACAGATACGCAGTATTTT. Translation: CASSTGPRGTDTQYF.